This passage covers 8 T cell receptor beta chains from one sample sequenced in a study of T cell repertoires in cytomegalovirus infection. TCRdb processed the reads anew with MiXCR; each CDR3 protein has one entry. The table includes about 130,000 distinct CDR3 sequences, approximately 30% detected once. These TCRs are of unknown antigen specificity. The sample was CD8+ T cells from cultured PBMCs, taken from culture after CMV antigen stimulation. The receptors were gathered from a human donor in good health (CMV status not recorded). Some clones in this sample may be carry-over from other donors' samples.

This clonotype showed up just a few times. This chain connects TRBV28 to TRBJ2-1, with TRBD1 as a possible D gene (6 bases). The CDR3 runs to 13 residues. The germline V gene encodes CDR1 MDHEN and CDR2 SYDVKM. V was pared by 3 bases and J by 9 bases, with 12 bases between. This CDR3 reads CASSFSDRSEQFF. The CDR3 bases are TGTGCCAGCAGTTTCTCGGACAGAAGTGAGCAGTTCTTC.

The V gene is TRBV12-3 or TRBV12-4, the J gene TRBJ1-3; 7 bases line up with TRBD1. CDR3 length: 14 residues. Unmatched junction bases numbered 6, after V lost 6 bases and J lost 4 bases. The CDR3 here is CASRRGLYGNTIYF. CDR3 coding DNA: TGTGCCAGCAGGAGGGGGCTATACGGAAACACCATATATTTT.

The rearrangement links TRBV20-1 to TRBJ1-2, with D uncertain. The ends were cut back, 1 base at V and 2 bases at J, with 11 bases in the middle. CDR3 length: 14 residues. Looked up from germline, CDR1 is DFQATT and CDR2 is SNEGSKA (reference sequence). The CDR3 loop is CSARVPELNYGYTF. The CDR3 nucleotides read TGCAGTGCTAGAGTCCCAGAGCTGAACTATGGCTACACCTTC.

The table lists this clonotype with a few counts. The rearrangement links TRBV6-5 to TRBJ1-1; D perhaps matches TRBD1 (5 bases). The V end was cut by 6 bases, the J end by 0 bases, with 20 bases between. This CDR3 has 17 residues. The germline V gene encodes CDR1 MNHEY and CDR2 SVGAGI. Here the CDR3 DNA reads TGTGCCAGCAGATTCTATTCAGGGCATCGGCTGAACACTGAAGCTTTCTTT. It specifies CASRFYSGHRLNTEAFF.

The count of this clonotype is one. The CDR3 reads CASRGRVPGGRETQYF. CDR3 nucleotide sequence: TGTGCCAGCAGGGGGAGGGTCCCAGGGGGACGAGAGACCCAGTACTTC. The chain combines TRBV2 with TRBJ2-5; perhaps D is TRBD1 or TRBD2 (7 bases each). Trimming removed 6 bases from V and 4 bases from J, with 21 bases in between. CDR1 is SNHLY, CDR2 FYNNEI, per germline. There are 16 residues in the CDR3.

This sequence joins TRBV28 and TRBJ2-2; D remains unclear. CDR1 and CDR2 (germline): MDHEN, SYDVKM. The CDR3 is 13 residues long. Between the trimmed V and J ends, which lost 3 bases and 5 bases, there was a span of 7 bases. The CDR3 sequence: CASSLSQTGELFF. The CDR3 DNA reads TGTGCCAGCAGTTTGTCTCAGACCGGGGAGCTGTTTTTT. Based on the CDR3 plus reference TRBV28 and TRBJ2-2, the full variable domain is DVKVTQSSRYLVKRTGEKVFLECVQDMDHENMFWYRQDPGLGLRLIYFSYDVKMKEKGDIPEGYSVSREKKERFSLILESASTNQTSMYLCASSLSQTGELFFGEGSRLTVL.

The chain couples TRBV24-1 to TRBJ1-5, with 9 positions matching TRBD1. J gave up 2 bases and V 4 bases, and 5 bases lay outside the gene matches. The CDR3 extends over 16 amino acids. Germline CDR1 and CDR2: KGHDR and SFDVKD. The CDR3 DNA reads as TGTGCCACCAGTGAACGGGGACAGGGAGGCAATCAGCCCCAGCATTTT. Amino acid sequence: CATSERGQGGNQPQHF.

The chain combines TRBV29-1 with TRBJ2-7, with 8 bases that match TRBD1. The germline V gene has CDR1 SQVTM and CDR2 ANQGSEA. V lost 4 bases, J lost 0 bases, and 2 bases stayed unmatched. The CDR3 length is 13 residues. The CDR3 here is CSVGQGSSYEQYF. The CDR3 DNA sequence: TGCAGCGTTGGACAGGGGAGCTCCTACGAGCAGTACTTC.